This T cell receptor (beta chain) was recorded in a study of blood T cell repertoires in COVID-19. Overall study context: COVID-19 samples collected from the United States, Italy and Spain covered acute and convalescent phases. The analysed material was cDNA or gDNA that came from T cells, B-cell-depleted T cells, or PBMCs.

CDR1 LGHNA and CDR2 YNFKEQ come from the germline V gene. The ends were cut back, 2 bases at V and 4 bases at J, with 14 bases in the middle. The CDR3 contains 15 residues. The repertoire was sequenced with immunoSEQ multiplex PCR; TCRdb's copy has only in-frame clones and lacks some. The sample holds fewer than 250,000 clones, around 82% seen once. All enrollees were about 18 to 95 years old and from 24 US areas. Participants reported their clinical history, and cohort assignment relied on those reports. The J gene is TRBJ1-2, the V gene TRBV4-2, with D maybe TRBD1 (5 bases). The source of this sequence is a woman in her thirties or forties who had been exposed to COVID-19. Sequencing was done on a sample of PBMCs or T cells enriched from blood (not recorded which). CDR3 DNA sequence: TGTGCCAGCAGCCAATTCCTCTACGGGGGCTATGGCTACACCTTC. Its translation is CASSQFLYGGYGYTF.